The clone carrying this T cell receptor (beta chain) was picked up a small number of times. Its antigen is not known. The read terminates 3 residues before the CDR3 end, so the remaining end is supplied by the germline J gene. Equal genomic DNA amounts from CVID and control samples were sequenced. The assay was immunoSEQ multiplex PCR, and TCRdb's table has in-frame clones only and misses some. The sample shows 52,000 or so clones, none of them appearing just once. This entry belongs to a study of T cell clonality in common variable immunodeficiency. Study-level results: Reportedly, TCR beta sequences from common variable immunodeficiency showed fewer deletions and N-nucleotide insertions. TCRbeta clonality was increased in CVID versus healthy controls. Compared with controls, CVID subjects had fewer shared TCRbeta clones.

Germline V gene data show CDR1 as MNHEY and CDR2 as SVGEGT. The CDR3 runs 13 residues. The specimen was peripheral blood mononuclear cells. The source is a person between 18 and 75 years old in good health. The rearrangement joins TRBV6-2 or TRBV6-3 to TRBJ1-2; the match to TRBD1 covers 7 bases. CDR3 sequence: CASSWDSNNDYTF. The sequenced CDR3 bases are TGTGCCAGCAGTTGGGACAGCAACAATGAC.